The next 21 T cell receptor beta chains were all read from a single sample in a study of cytomegalovirus exposure and HLA in healthy donors. The PCR ran on 60 Vbeta and 13 Jbeta primers. Sequencing used immunoSEQ multiplex PCR; TCRdb keeps in-frame clones, though not all of them. The sample yields around 90,000 clones, 86% seen once. Source material: PBMCs. The source is a man between 25 and 39 years old in good health and CMV-seropositive.

V and J are TRBV28 and TRBJ2-7, with a weak D call TRBD1 (5 bases). CDR3 length: 16 amino acids. In germline, CDR1 is MDHEN, CDR2 SYDVKM. V gave up 5 bases and J gave up 2 bases, with 19 bases separating them. CDR3 residues: CASSPIKGLAAYEQYF. CDR3 coding DNA: TGTGCCAGCAGTCCAATTAAGGGGCTCGCGGCCTACGAGCAGTACTTC.

The chain uses TRBV2 and TRBJ2-5, with TRBD2 as a possible D gene (6 bases). V was trimmed by 4 bases and J by 4 bases, leaving 16 bases between them. This CDR3 is built from 15 residues. The germline V gene encodes CDR1 SNHLY and CDR2 FYNNEI. The CDR3 spells CASSVAGSGPETQYF. The CDR3, as DNA: TGTGCCAGCAGTGTCGCGGGATCAGGTCCAGAGACCCAGTACTTC.

The rearrangement links TRBV6-5 to TRBJ2-7; 8 positions agree with TRBD1. The CDR3 is 15 amino acids. Germline assignment: CDR1 MNHEY and CDR2 SVGAGI. After removal of 0 bases from V and 6 bases from J, the junction contained 7 bases not matched to a gene. The CDR3 spells CASSYSSGQGSEQYF. For the CDR3, the DNA is TGTGCCAGCAGTTACTCATCCGGACAGGGTAGCGAGCAGTACTTC.

V usage is TRBV27 and J usage is TRBJ2-7, with D possibly being TRBD2 (6 bases). Trimming pared 5 bases from V and 0 bases from J, leaving 8 bases between. Germline lookup yields CDR1 MNHEY and CDR2 SMNVEV (reference sequence). This CDR3 is built from 13 residues. In DNA, the CDR3 is TGTGCCAGCAGTCGGGACTTCTCCTACGAGCAGTACTTC. Its protein product is CASSRDFSYEQYF.

The chain couples TRBV15 to TRBJ1-1, with TRBD1 matching 8 bases. The V and J ends lost 5 bases and 0 bases, in that order; junction bases with no gene match: 8. This CDR3 is 16 amino acids long. Germline V CDR1 and CDR2: LNHNV, YYDKDF (reference sequence). This chain's CDR3 is CATSEGQGRLNTEAFF. The DNA of the CDR3 is TGTGCCACCAGCGAAGGACAGGGCAGATTGAACACTGAAGCTTTCTTT.

The CDR3 nucleotides read TGTGCCAGCGGCCCGGGACATAACACTGAAGCTTTCTTT. Translating it yields CASGPGHNTEAFF. The J gene is TRBJ1-1, the V gene TRBV28; possible D gene TRBD1, 6 bases. V lost 8 bases to trimming and J lost 2 bases, with 12 bases between them. The CDR3 is made up of 13 amino acids. CDR1 MDHEN and CDR2 SYDVKM come from the germline V gene. The complete variable domain, with remaining parts taken from reference TRBV28 and TRBJ1-1, reads DVKVTQSSRYLVKRTGEKVFLECVQDMDHENMFWYRQDPGLGLRLIYFSYDVKMKEKGDIPEGYSVSREKKERFSLILESASTNQTSMYLCASGPGHNTEAFFGQGTRLTVV.

V usage is TRBV28 and J usage is TRBJ2-7, with 9 bases fitting TRBD1. The length of the CDR3 is 15 residues. V shed 2 bases and J 4 bases; nucleotides not matched to a gene: 6. Germline CDR1 MDHEN, CDR2 SYDVKM. The CDR3 region is CASSLPQGAGYEQYF. In DNA form, the CDR3 reads TGTGCCAGCAGTTTACCACAGGGGGCGGGTTACGAGCAGTACTTC.

This chain connects TRBV12-5 to TRBJ2-1, with 7 bases identical to TRBD1. Germline V lookup: CDR1 LGHNT, CDR2 FRNRAP. The CDR3 runs to 17 residues. The junction had 7 bases not matched to a gene; V was cut back by 0 bases and J by 2 bases. The CDR3 here is CASGLVKTGYPYNEQFF. CDR3 sequence (DNA): TGTGCTAGTGGTTTGGTAAAGACAGGGTATCCCTACAATGAGCAGTTCTTC.

This clone was detected only once. In DNA form, the CDR3 reads TGTGCCAGCAGCGTTGGTGAAGCTGGTGTAAACATTCAGTACTTC. It encodes CASSVGEAGVNIQYF. The genes are TRBV9 and TRBJ2-4; no reliable D call. Trimming took 2 bases from V and 6 from J, leaving 15 bases between them. Germline CDR1 SGDLS, CDR2 YYNGEE. This CDR3 has 15 amino acids.

The chain links TRBV2 to TRBJ1-1; weak D call: TRBD1 (5 bases). Germline V gene lookup returns CDR1 SNHLY and CDR2 FYNNEI. Trimming removed 2 bases at V and 10 bases at J, with 11 bases between. The CDR3 totals 12 residues. For the CDR3, the DNA is TGTGCCAGCAGTGAAACTGGGGGGAGAGCTTTCTTT. Its protein is CASSETGGRAFF.

J is TRBJ2-6 and V is TRBV19; 9 nucleotides align to TRBD2. The ends lost 6 bases at V and 0 bases at J; junction bases unmatched: 3. CDR1 is LNHDA, CDR2 SQIVND, per germline (reference sequence). The CDR3 sequence is 16 residues long. CDR3 DNA: TGTGCCAGTAGCGGTAGCGGGAGCTCTGGGGCCAACGTCCTGACTTTC. It yields the protein CASSGSGSSGANVLTF.

The chain uses TRBV10-3 and TRBJ2-5, with TRBD1 matching 7 bases. V shed 8 bases and J 0 bases; nucleotides not matched to a gene: 9. Germline V lookup: CDR1 ENHRY, CDR2 SYGVKD. The CDR3 has 15 residues. The CDR3 nucleotides read TGTGCCATCCGACAGGGTGGGTTGTACCAAGAGACCCAGTACTTC. Protein product: CAIRQGGLYQETQYF.

This chain uses TRBV9 with TRBJ2-3, with D uncertain. V lost 4 bases and J lost 3, with 12 bases in between. CDR1 is SGDLS, CDR2 YYNGEE, per germline. The CDR3 has 14 amino acids. This chain's CDR3 is CASSRAVATDTQYF. DNA of the CDR3: TGTGCCAGCAGCCGTGCGGTGGCGACAGATACGCAGTATTTT.

This chain uses TRBV19 with TRBJ2-7; 7 nucleotides agree with TRBD2. Germline V lookup: CDR1 LNHDA, CDR2 SQIVND (reference sequence). The CDR3 is 14 residues long. V lost 4 bases and J lost 1; bases outside the gene matches: 4. This CDR3 reads CASSSQRDSYEQYF. DNA for the CDR3: TGTGCCAGTAGTAGCCAGCGGGATTCCTACGAGCAGTACTTC. Drawing the rest from reference TRBV19 and TRBJ2-7, the complete variable domain is DGGITQSPKYLFRKEGQNVTLSCEQNLNHDAMYWYRQDPGQGLRLIYYSQIVNDFQKGDIAEGYSVSREKKESFPLTVTSAQKNPTAFYLCASSSQRDSYEQYFGPGTRLTVT.

V usage is TRBV7-3 and J usage is TRBJ2-3, with TRBD2 matching over 9 bases. After removal of 5 bases from V and 4 bases from J, the junction contained 7 bases not matched to a gene. The CDR3 is 15 amino acids. In germline, CDR1 is SGHTA, CDR2 FQGTGA. CDR3 coding DNA: TGTGCCAGCAGCCCCGGGACTAGCCGGGCAGATACGCAGTATTTT. It yields the protein CASSPGTSRADTQYF. The full variable domain, in which reference TRBV7-3 and TRBJ2-3 provide the parts outside the CDR3, is GAGVSQTPSNKVTEKGKYVELRCDPISGHTALYWYRQSLGQGPEFLIYFQGTGAADDSGLPNDRFFAVRPEGSVSTLKIQRTERGDSAVYLCASSPGTSRADTQYFGPGTRLTVL.

This CDR3 reads CAISEGPRGTYEQYF. CDR3 DNA sequence: TGTGCCATCAGTGAGGGGCCCAGGGGCACCTACGAGCAGTACTTC. The V and J genes are TRBV10-3 and TRBJ2-7, with D possibly being TRBD1 (6 bases). CDR1 ENHRY and CDR2 SYGVKD come from the germline V gene. Between the trimmed V and J ends, which lost 2 bases and 2 bases, there was a span of 13 bases. This CDR3 is built from 15 residues.

The genes are TRBV5-1 and TRBJ1-3; D is uncertain. Trimming stripped 4 bases from V and 10 bases from J, with 21 bases between. Looked up from germline, CDR1 is SGHRS and CDR2 is YFSETQ. CDR3 length: 15 amino acids. CDR3 sequence: CASSPTGLPSRTIYF. The DNA of the CDR3 is TGCGCCAGCAGCCCCACGGGTCTACCCTCAAGAACCATATATTTT.

Only one count was recorded for this clone. V usage is TRBV7-9 and J usage is TRBJ1-2; perhaps TRBD1 as D (5 bases). The CDR3 covers 12 residues. CDR1 and CDR2 from the germline V gene are SEHNR and FQNEAQ (reference sequence). V was clipped by 1 base and J by 8 bases, with 8 bases between them. CDR3: CASSLEQGGYTF. CDR3 DNA: TGTGCCAGCAGCTTAGAGCAGGGCGGCTACACCTTC.

The V gene is TRBV28, the J gene TRBJ1-5, with D possibly matching TRBD1 (5 bases). From germline, CDR1 is MDHEN and CDR2 SYDVKM. V lost 7 bases to trimming and J lost 0 bases, with 13 bases between them. This CDR3 has 15 amino acids. CDR3: CASTRVRSSNQPQHF. DNA for the CDR3: TGTGCCAGCACCAGGGTACGGAGTAGCAATCAGCCCCAGCATTTT.

The genes are TRBV7-8 and TRBJ2-1, with 10 nucleotides matching TRBD1. Germline V gives CDR1 SGHVS, CDR2 FQNEAQ. V shed 3 bases and J 4 bases; nucleotides not matched to a gene: 6. The CDR3 length is 16 residues. As DNA, the CDR3 is TGTGCCAGCAGCTTGAAGGACAGGGGGTCATACAATGAGCAGTTCTTC. The encoded protein is CASSLKDRGSYNEQFF. The full variable domain, its missing parts supplied by reference TRBV7-8 and TRBJ2-1, is GAGVSQSPRYKVAKRGQDVALRCDPISGHVSLFWYQQALGQGPEFLTYFQNEAQLDKSGLPSDRFFAERPEGSVSTLKIQRTQQEDSAVYLCASSLKDRGSYNEQFFGPGTRLTVL.

The CDR3 is CAISSPEREGSTDTQYF. CDR3 in DNA: TGTGCCATCAGTTCACCAGAGCGGGAGGGTAGCACAGATACGCAGTATTTT. The chain joins TRBV10-3 to TRBJ2-3; 10 bases align to TRBD2. The J segment lost 0 bases and the V segment lost 5 bases, leaving 8 bases of the junction unmatched. This CDR3 comprises 17 residues. Germline V gene sequence: CDR1 ENHRY, CDR2 SYGVKD.